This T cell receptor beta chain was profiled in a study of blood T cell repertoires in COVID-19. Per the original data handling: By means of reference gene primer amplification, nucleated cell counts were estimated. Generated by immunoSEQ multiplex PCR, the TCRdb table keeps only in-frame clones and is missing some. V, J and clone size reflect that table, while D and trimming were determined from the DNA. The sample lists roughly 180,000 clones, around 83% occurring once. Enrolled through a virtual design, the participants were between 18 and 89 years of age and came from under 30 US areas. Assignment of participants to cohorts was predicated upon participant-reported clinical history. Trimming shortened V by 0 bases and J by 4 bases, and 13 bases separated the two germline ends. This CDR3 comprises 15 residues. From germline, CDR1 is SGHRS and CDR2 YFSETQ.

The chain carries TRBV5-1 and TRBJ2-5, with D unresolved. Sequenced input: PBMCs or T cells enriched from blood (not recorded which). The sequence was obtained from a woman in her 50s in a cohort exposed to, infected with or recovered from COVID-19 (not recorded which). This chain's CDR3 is CASSLAEEFPETQYF. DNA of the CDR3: TGCGCCAGCAGCTTGGCCGAGGAATTCCCAGAGACCCAGTACTTC.